The 15 T cell receptor beta chains below come from one sample, sequenced in a study of somatic mutations in cytotoxic T cells in rheumatoid arthritis. Sequencing used immunoSEQ multiplex PCR; TCRdb keeps in-frame clones, though not all of them. The sample has 12,000 to 15,000 clones, about four fifths seen once. Source material: CD8+ T cells sorted from blood. The receptors were gathered from an adult with rheumatoid arthritis.

CDR3 coding DNA: TGTGCCAGCAGTTACTCAGATACGCAGTATTTT. Encoded protein: CASSYSDTQYF. The genes are TRBV6-6 and TRBJ2-3; D is undetermined. Germline-derived CDR1 and CDR2 are MNHNY and SVGAGI (reference sequence). This CDR3 spans 11 amino acids. V was clipped by 0 bases and J by 5 bases, with 0 bases between them.

V and J are TRBV5-6 and TRBJ2-3; 15 nucleotides agree with TRBD2. CDR3 length: 18 residues. The ends lost 2 bases at V and 3 bases at J; junction bases unmatched: 7. In germline, CDR1 is SGHDT, CDR2 YYEEEE. In DNA, the CDR3 is TGTGCCAGCAGCTTTGAAGGACTAGCGGGAGGGTGGACAGATACGCAGTATTTT. Amino acids: CASSFEGLAGGWTDTQYF.

The genes are TRBV27 and TRBJ2-7; no reliable D call. This CDR3 is 14 amino acids long. Trimming left V 4 bases short and J 6 bases short, with 16 bases between. The germline V gene has CDR1 MNHEY and CDR2 SMNVEV (reference sequence). DNA of the CDR3: TGTGCCAGCAGTTCACCCCTAATGAGTGGCGAGCAGTACTTC. Translating gives CASSSPLMSGEQYF.

This chain joins TRBV27 and TRBJ2-7; D not resolved. The CDR3 consists of 16 residues. The V end lost 0 bases, the J end lost 2 bases, and 14 bases lay between the germline ends. Germline loops: CDR1 MNHEY, CDR2 SMNVEV (reference sequence). The CDR3 region has the DNA TGTGCCAGCAGTTTATCGGCAGGAGATGAAACCTACGAGCAGTACTTC. This encodes CASSLSAGDETYEQYF.

CDR3 region: CASSFSPGQRPYEQYF. Here the CDR3 DNA reads TGTGCCAGCAGCTTCTCGCCGGGACAGAGACCTTACGAGCAGTACTTC. This chain connects TRBV7-9 to TRBJ2-7, with 7 bases fitting TRBD1. CDR1 and CDR2 (germline): SEHNR, FQNEAQ (reference sequence). The CDR3 has 16 residues. The J segment lost 4 bases and the V segment lost 3 bases, leaving 12 bases of the junction unmatched. Using reference TRBV7-9 and TRBJ2-7 for the parts outside the CDR3, the full variable domain is DTGVSQNPRHKITKRGQNVTFRCDPISEHNRLYWYRQTLGQGPEFLTYFQNEAQLEKSRLLSDRFSAERPKGSFSTLEIQRTEQGDSAMYLCASSFSPGQRPYEQYFGPGTRLTVT.

V gene TRBV5-1 combines with J gene TRBJ2-1; D tentatively fits TRBD1 or TRBD2 (6 bases each). Deletions cut 6 bases from V and 10 bases from J, with 20 bases between. Germline CDR1 SGHRS, CDR2 YFSETQ. The CDR3 consists of 14 residues. CDR3 in DNA: TGCGCCAGCACGGGACTGACAGGTTTCGGCGAGCAGTTCTTC. This gives the protein CASTGLTGFGEQFF.

The chain links TRBV7-9 to TRBJ2-3, with D possibly being TRBD1 or TRBD2 (6 bases each). V lost 5 bases and J lost 4, with 10 bases in between. Germline V CDR1 and CDR2: SEHNR, FQNEAQ (reference sequence). The CDR3 covers 13 residues. CDR3 loop: CASSPRGPDTQYF. CDR3 sequence (DNA): TGTGCCAGCAGCCCCCGGGGGCCAGATACGCAGTATTTT.

The rearrangement joins TRBV4-3 to TRBJ1-2; D remains unclear. The germline V and J ends were trimmed by 0 bases and 3 bases, with 11 bases remaining between them. CDR1 is LGHNA and CDR2 is YSLEER in the germline V gene. This CDR3 region has 15 residues. CDR3 sequence reads: CASSQETGSDYGYTF. The DNA for the CDR3 is TGCGCCAGCAGCCAAGAGACCGGGAGTGACTATGGCTACACCTTC.

The V gene is TRBV9, the J gene TRBJ1-1, with a tentative D call TRBD1 (6 bases). Trimming cost V 4 bases and J 1 base, with 17 bases left between them. CDR1 and CDR2 from the germline V gene are SGDLS and YYNGEE. This CDR3 spans 16 amino acids. The CDR3 coding sequence is TGTGCCAGCAGCTCGCGCGGGGGGGCCGGGAACACTGAAGCTTTCTTT. Protein sequence: CASSSRGGAGNTEAFF.

This clone was detected once. The V and J genes are TRBV5-6 and TRBJ2-2, with 8 bases that match TRBD1. CDR3 length: 14 residues. Germline values: CDR1 SGHDT, CDR2 YYEEEE. Losses at the gene ends were 0 bases for V and 6 bases for J; bases not matched to a gene: 1. The CDR3 reads CASSLGQGSGELFF. CDR3 nucleotides: TGTGCCAGCAGCTTGGGACAGGGGTCCGGGGAGCTGTTTTTT.

This clone was seen once. The V gene is TRBV11-2, the J gene TRBJ2-3; 12 bases are shared with TRBD2. This CDR3 spans 15 amino acids. The V and J ends lost 3 bases and 5 bases, in that order; junction bases with no gene match: 3. CDR1 is SGHAT and CDR2 is FQNNGV in the germline V gene. In DNA form, the CDR3 reads TGTGCCAGCAGCTTCCGGACTAGCGGGGTAGATACGCAGTATTTT. Encoded protein: CASSFRTSGVDTQYF.

This clone showed up just a few times. The chain is built from TRBV6-5 and TRBJ1-1; no definite D call. The ends were cut back, 6 bases at V and 7 bases at J, with 9 bases in the middle. This CDR3 has 11 residues. The germline V gene encodes CDR1 MNHEY and CDR2 SVGAGI. For the CDR3, the DNA is TGTGCCAGCAGAACCTTACGTGAAGCTTTCTTT. Its translation is CASRTLREAFF.

This clone was detected only once. The chain employs TRBV27 and TRBJ2-7, with D perhaps matching TRBD2 (5 bases). The CDR3 covers 14 residues. With 2 bases removed from V and 4 bases from J, the gap between germline ends came to 12 bases. Germline V CDR1 and CDR2: MNHEY, SMNVEV (reference sequence). The CDR3 here is CASSLEGDLYEQYF. CDR3 sequence (DNA): TGTGCCAGCAGTTTAGAGGGAGACTTATACGAGCAGTACTTC.

The rearrangement links TRBV7-2 to TRBJ2-1, with 8 bases aligning to TRBD1. The trim removed 1 base at V and 8 bases at J, leaving 4 bases unmatched. Germline V gene sequence: CDR1 SGHTA, CDR2 FQGNSA. This CDR3 is built from 14 residues. For the CDR3, the DNA is TGTGCCAGCAGCTTAGTGGACAGGGCCCATGAGCAGTTCTTC. Translation gives CASSLVDRAHEQFF.

In DNA, the CDR3 is TGTGCCAGCAGCTTAAGCGATGGTGTCGGGTTCTTGGGGCTCTATGGCTACACCTTC. The encoded protein is CASSLSDGVGFLGLYGYTF. This chain uses TRBV7-2 with TRBJ1-2, with TRBD1 as a possible D gene (5 bases). Per germline, CDR1 SGHTA and CDR2 FQGNSA. V gave up 2 bases and J gave up 4 bases, with 26 bases separating them. The CDR3 has 19 amino acids.